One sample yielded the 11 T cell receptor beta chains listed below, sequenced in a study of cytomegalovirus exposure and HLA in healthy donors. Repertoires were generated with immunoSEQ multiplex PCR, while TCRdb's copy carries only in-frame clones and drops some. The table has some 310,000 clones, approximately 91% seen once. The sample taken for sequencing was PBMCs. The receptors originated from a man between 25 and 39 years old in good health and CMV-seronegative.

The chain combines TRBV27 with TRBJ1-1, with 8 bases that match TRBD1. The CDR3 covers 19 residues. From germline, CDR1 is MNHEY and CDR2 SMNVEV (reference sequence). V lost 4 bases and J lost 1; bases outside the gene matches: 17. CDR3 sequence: CASSSLTGGSYSGNTEAFF. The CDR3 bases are TGTGCCAGCAGTTCGCTAACAGGGGGGAGTTATTCAGGGAACACTGAAGCTTTCTTT.

CDR3 residues: CASSLSELAGGPYEQYF. The CDR3 DNA reads TGTGCCAGCAGTTTATCGGAGCTAGCGGGGGGGCCCTACGAGCAGTACTTC. The chain has TRBV27 and TRBJ2-7, with 12 nucleotides matching TRBD2. CDR3 length: 17 residues. Germline V gene data show CDR1 as MNHEY and CDR2 as SMNVEV (reference sequence). The trim removed 0 bases at V and 2 bases at J, leaving 5 bases unmatched.

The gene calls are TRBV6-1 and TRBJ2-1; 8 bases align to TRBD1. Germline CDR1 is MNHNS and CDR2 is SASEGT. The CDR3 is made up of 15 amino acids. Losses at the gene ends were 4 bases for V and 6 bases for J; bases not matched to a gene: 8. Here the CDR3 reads CASSATDRGGNEQFF. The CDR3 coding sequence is TGTGCCAGCAGTGCTACTGACAGGGGAGGCAATGAGCAGTTCTTC.

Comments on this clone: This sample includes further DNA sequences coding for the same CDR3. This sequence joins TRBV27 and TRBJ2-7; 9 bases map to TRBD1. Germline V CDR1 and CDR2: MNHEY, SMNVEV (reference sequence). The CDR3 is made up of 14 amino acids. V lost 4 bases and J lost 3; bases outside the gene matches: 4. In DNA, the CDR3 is TGTGCCAGCAGTTCAGGGACAGGGATCTACGAGCAGTACTTC. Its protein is CASSSGTGIYEQYF.

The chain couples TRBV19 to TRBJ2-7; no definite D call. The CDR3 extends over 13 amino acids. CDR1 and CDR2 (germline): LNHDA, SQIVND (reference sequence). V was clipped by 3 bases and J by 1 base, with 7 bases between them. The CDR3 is CASSMFPSYEQYF. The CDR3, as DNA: TGTGCCAGTAGTATGTTCCCTTCCTACGAGCAGTACTTC.

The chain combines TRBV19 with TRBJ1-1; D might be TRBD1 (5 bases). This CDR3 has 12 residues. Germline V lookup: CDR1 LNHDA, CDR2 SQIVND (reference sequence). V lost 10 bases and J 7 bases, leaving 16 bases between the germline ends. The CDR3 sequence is CATRRDSSEAFF. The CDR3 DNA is TGTGCCACACGTAGGGACTCAAGTGAAGCTTTCTTT.

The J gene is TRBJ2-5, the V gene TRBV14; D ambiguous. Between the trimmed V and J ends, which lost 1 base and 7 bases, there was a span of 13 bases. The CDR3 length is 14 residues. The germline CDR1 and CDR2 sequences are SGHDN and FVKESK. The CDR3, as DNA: TGTGCCAGCAGCCAAGTAGCCAGATCAAGGACCCAGTACTTC. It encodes CASSQVARSRTQYF.

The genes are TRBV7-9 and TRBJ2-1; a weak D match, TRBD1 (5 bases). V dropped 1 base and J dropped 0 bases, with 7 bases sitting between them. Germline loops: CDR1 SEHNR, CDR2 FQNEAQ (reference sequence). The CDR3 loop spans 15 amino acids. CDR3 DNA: TGTGCCAGCAGCTTAGTCACAGGCTCCTACAATGAGCAGTTCTTC. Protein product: CASSLVTGSYNEQFF.

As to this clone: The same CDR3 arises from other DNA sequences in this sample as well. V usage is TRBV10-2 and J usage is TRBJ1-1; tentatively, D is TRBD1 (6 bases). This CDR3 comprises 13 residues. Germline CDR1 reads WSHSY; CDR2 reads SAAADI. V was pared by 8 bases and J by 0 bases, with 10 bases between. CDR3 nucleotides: TGCGCCAGCGGGGGACAATTGAACACTGAAGCTTTCTTT. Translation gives CASGGQLNTEAFF.

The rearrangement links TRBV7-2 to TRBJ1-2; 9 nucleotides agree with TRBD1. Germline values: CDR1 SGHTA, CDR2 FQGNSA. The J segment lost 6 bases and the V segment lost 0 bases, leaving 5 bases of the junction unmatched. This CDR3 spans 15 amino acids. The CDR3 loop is CASSLARTGVDGYTF. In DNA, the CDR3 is TGTGCCAGCAGCTTAGCGAGGACAGGGGTGGATGGCTACACCTTC.

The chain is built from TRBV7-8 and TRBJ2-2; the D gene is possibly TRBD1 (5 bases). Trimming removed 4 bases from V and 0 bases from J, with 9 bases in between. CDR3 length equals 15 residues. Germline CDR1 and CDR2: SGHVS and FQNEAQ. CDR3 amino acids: CASSSRQTNTGELFF. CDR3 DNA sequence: TGTGCCAGCAGCTCTAGACAGACGAACACCGGGGAGCTGTTTTTT.